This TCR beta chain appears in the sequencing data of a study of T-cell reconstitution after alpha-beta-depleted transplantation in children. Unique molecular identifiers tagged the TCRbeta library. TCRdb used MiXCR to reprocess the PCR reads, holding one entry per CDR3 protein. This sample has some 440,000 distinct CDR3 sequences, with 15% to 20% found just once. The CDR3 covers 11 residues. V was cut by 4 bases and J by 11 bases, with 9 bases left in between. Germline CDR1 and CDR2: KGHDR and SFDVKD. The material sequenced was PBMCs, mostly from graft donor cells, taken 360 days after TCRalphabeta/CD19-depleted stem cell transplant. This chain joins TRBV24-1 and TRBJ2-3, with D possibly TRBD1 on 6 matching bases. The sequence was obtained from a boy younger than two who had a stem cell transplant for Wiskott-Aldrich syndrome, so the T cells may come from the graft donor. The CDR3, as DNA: TGTGCCACCAGTGACTCCAGGGGGCAGTATTTT. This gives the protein CATSDSRGQYF.